These 7 T cell receptor beta chains share one sample of origin, sequenced in a study of beta chain features in type 1 diabetes. Broader study findings: There was a moderate but significant shortening of TCRB CDR3s in all four CD4+ subsets of Type 1 diabetes patients.

Isolated RNA was reverse transcribed in full, so expressed TCRB transcripts were sequenced. Generated by immunoSEQ multiplex PCR, the TCRdb table keeps only in-frame clones and is missing some. This table has 640,000 or so clones, around 15% appearing once. These receptors' targets are unknown. Material: naive CD4+ T cells from blood. These receptors were collected from a young man with type 1 diabetes.

This clone was seen more than once but under ten times. V usage is TRBV2 and J usage is TRBJ2-3; 11 nucleotides align to TRBD1. This CDR3 has 12 amino acids. J was trimmed by 14 bases and V by 5 bases; bases with no gene match: 6. The germline CDR1 and CDR2 sequences are SNHLY and FYNNEI. The CDR3 sequence is CASSQGQGVTYF. CDR3 DNA sequence: TGTGCCAGCAGTCAGGGACAGGGGGTCACGTATTTT.

This clone turned up a few times. CDR3 region: CASSRGTGELFF. CDR3 nucleotide sequence: TGTGCCAGCTCCCGCGGGACCGGGGAGCTGTTTTTT. The chain joins TRBV18 to TRBJ2-2, with D possibly being TRBD2 (5 bases). The germline gives CDR1 KGHSH, CDR2 LQKENI. V was pared by 6 bases and J by 5 bases, with 7 bases between. The CDR3 consists of 12 residues.

The CDR3 reads CASSVRGNTEAFF. The CDR3 region has the DNA TGTGCCAGCAGTGTCCGGGGGAACACTGAAGCTTTCTTT. This chain connects TRBV6-1 to TRBJ1-1; D remains unclear. This CDR3 comprises 13 residues. Trimming left V 4 bases short and J 1 base short, with 7 bases between. CDR1 is MNHNS and CDR2 is SASEGT in the germline V gene.

V gene TRBV6-5 combines with J gene TRBJ2-3; either TRBD1 or TRBD2 may supply D (5 bases each). V was pared by 6 bases and J by 2 bases, with 12 bases between. This CDR3 region has 14 residues. Germline assignment: CDR1 MNHEY and CDR2 SVGAGI. The CDR3 reads CASSRDLDTDTQYF. The DNA of the CDR3 is TGTGCCAGCAGCCGGGACCTCGACACAGATACGCAGTATTTT.

The chain employs TRBV18 and TRBJ2-3; D possibly matches TRBD1 or TRBD2 (5 bases each). The germline CDR1 and CDR2 sequences are KGHSH and LQKENI. The CDR3 runs 15 residues. V lost 1 base, J lost 4 bases, and 12 bases lay in between. The CDR3 nucleotides are TGTGCCAGCTCACCACGGGAGACGGGGCCAGATACGCAGTATTTT. Amino acids: CASSPRETGPDTQYF.

This clone turned up a few times. The chain links TRBV6-5 to TRBJ2-2, with D hard to call. V dropped 0 bases and J dropped 7 bases, with 6 bases sitting between them. CDR1 is MNHEY and CDR2 is SVGAGI in the germline V gene. The CDR3 contains 13 residues. The CDR3 bases are TGTGCCAGCAGTTACTCCCTAGGCGGGGAGCTGTTTTTT. This translates into CASSYSLGGELFF.

This chain links TRBV18 with TRBJ1-5; D might be TRBD1 (6 bases). Germline CDR1 KGHSH, CDR2 LQKENI. There are 14 residues in the CDR3. Trimming pared 6 bases from V and 2 bases from J, leaving 11 bases between. In DNA, the CDR3 is TGTGCCAGCTCCCACAGGGAAGGCAATCAGCCCCAGCATTTT. This encodes CASSHREGNQPQHF.